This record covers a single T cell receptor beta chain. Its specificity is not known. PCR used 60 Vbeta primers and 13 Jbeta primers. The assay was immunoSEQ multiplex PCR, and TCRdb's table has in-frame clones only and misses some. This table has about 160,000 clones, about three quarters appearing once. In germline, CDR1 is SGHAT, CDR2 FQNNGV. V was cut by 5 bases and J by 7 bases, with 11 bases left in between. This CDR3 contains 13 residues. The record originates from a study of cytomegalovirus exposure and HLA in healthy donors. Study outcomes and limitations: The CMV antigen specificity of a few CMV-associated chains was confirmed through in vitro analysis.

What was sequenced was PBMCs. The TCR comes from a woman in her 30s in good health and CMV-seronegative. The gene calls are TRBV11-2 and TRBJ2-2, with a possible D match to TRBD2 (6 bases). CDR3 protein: CASSPRRGGELFF. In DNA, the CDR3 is TGTGCCAGCAGCCCCCGGCGGGGCGGGGAGCTGTTTTTT. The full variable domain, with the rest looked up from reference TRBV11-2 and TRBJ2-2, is EAGVAQSPRYKIIEKRQSVAFWCNPISGHATLYWYQQILGQGPKLLIQFQNNGVVDDSQLPKDRFSAERLKGVDSTLKIQPAKLEDSAVYLCASSPRRGGELFFGEGSRLTVL.